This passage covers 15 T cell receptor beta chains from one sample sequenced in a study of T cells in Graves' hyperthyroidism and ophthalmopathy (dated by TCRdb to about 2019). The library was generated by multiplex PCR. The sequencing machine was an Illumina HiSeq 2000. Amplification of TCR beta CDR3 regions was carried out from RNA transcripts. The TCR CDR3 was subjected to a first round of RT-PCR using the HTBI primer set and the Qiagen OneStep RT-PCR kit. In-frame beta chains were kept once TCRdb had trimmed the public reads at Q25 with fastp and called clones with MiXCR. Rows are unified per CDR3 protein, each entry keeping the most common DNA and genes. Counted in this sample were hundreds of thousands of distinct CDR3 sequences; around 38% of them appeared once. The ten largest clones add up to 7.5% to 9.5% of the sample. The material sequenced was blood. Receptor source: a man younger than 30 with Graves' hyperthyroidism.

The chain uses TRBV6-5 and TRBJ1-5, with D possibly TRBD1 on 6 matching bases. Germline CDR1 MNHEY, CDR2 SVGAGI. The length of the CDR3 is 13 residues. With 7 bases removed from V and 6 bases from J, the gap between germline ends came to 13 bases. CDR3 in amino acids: CASKQGIRQPQHF. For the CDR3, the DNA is TGTGCCAGCAAACAGGGCATCCGTCAGCCCCAGCATTTT.

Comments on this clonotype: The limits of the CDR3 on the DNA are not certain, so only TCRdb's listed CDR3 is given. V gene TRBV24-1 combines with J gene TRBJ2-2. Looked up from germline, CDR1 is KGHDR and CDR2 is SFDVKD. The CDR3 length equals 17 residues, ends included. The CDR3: CATSLILDNGTPGSCFF.

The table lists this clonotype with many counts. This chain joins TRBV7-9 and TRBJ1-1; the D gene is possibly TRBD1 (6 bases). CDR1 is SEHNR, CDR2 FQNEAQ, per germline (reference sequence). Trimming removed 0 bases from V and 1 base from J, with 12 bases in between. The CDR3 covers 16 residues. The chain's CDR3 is CASSLAVRGTNTEAFF. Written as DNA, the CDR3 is TGTGCCAGCAGCTTAGCCGTCAGGGGTACGAACACTGAAGCTTTCTTT. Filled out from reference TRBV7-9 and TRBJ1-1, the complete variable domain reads DTGVSQNPRHKITKRGQNVTFRCDPISEHNRLYWYRQTLGQGPEFLTYFQNEAQLEKSRLLSDRFSAERPKGSFSTLEIQRTEQGDSAMYLCASSLAVRGTNTEAFFGQGTRLTVV.

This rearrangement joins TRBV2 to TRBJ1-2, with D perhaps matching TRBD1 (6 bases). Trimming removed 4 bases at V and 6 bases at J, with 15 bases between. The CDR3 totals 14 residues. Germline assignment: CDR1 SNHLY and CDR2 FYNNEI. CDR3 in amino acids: CASSGWGEGDGYTF. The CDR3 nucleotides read TGTGCCAGCAGTGGTTGGGGGGAGGGGGATGGCTACACCTTC. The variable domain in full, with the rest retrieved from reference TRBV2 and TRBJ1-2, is EPEVTQTPSHQVTQMGQEVILRCVPISNHLYFYWYRQILGQKVEFLVSFYNNEISEKSEIFDDQFSVERPDGSNFTLKIRSTKLEDSAMYFCASSGWGEGDGYTFGSGTRLTVV.

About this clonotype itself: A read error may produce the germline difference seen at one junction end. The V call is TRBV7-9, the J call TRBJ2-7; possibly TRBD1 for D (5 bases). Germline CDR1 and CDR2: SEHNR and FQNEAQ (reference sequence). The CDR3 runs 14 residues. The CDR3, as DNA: TGTGTCAGCAGCTTAGGATCGACAGCCTACGAGCAGTACTTC. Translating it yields CVSSLGSTAYEQYF. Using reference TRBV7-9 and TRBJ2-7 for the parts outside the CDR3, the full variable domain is DTGVSQNPRHKITKRGQNVTFRCDPISEHNRLYWYRQTLGQGPEFLTYFQNEAQLEKSRLLSDRFSAERPKGSFSTLEIQRTEQGDSAMYLCVSSLGSTAYEQYFGPGTRLTVT.

The CDR3 loop is CASREGTPYEQYF. CDR3 in DNA: TGTGCCAGCAGGGAAGGGACACCGTACGAGCAGTACTTC. The chain has TRBV7-9 and TRBJ2-7, with a weak D call TRBD1 (6 bases). CDR1 is SEHNR and CDR2 is FQNEAQ in the germline V gene (reference sequence). The CDR3 contains 13 residues. Trimming pared 6 bases from V and 4 bases from J, leaving 13 bases between.

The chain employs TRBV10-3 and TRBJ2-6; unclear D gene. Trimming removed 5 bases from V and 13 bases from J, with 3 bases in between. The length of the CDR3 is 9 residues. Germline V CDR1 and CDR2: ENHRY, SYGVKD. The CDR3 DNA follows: TGTGCCATCAGTAGAGTCCTGACTTTC. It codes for CAISRVLTF.

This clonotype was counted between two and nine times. The CDR3 reads CSAHSRATNEKLFF. In DNA form, the CDR3 reads TGCAGTGCTCACTCGAGGGCAACTAATGAAAAACTGTTTTTT. The J gene is TRBJ1-4, the V gene TRBV20-1, with unresolved D. There are 14 residues in the CDR3. V was cut by 5 bases and J by 0 bases, with 10 bases left in between. From germline, CDR1 is DFQATT and CDR2 SNEGSKA (reference sequence).

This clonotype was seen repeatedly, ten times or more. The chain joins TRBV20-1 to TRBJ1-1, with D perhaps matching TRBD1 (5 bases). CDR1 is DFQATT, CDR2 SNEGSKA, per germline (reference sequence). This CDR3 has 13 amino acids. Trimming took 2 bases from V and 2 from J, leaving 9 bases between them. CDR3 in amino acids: CSARPDSNTEAFF. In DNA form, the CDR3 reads TGCAGTGCTAGACCCGACAGTAACACTGAAGCTTTCTTT.

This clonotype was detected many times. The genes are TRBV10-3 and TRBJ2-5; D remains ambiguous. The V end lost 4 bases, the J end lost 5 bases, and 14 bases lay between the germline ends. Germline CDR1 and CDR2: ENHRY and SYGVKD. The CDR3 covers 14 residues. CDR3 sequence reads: CAISAAVGIETQYF. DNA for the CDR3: TGTGCCATCAGTGCAGCAGTAGGAATCGAGACCCAGTACTTC.

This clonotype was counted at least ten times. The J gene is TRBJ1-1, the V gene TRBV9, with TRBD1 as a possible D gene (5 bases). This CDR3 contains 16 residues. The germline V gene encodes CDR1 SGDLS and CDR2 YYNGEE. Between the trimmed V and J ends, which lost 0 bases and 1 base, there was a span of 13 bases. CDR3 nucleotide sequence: TGTGCCAGCAGCGTAGAGGTGGGGACGGAGAACACTGAAGCTTTCTTT. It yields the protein CASSVEVGTENTEAFF.

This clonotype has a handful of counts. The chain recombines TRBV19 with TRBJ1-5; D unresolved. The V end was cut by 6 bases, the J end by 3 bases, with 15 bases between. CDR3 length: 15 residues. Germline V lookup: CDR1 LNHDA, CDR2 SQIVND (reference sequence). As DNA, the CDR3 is TGTGCCAGTAGAAAAGAGATTGACCTCAATCAGCCCCAGCATTTT. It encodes CASRKEIDLNQPQHF.

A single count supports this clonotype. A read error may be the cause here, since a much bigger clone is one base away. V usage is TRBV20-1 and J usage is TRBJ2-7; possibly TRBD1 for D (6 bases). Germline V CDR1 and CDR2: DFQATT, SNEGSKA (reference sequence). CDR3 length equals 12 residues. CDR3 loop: CSATDRNYGQYF. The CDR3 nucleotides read TGCAGTGCTACCGACAGGAACTACGGGCAGTACTTC.

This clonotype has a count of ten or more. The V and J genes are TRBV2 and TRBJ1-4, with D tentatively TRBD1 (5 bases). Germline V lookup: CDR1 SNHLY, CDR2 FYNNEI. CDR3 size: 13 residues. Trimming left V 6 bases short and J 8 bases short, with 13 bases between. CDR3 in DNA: TGTGCCAGCAGAGACAGACTCGGGGAAAAACTGTTTTTT. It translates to CASRDRLGEKLFF.

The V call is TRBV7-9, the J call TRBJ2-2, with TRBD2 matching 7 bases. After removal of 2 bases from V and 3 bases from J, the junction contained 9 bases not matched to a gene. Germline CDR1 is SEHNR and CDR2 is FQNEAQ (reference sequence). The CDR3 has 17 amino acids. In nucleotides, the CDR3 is TGTGCCAGCAGCTTACCCCGAAGCGGGAAAGACACCGGGGAGCTGTTTTTT. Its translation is CASSLPRSGKDTGELFF.